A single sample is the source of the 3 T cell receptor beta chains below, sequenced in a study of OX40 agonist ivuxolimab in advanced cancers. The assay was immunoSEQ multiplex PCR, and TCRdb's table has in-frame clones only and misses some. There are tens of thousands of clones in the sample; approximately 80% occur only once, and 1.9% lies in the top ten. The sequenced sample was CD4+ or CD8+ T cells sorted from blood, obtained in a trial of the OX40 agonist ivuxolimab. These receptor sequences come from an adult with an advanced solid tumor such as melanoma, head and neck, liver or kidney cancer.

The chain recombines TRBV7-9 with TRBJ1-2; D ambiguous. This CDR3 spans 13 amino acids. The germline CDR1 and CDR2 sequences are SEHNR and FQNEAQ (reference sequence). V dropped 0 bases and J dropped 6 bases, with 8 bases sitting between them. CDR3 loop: CASSLALYNGYTF. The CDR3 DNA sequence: TGTGCCAGCAGCTTAGCTCTCTACAATGGCTACACCTTC.

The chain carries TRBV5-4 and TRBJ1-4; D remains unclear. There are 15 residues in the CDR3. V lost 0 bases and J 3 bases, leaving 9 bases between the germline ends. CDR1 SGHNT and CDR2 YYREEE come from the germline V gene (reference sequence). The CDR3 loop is CASSLDPTSNEKLFF. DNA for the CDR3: TGTGCCAGCAGCTTGGATCCGACGTCTAATGAAAAACTGTTTTTT.

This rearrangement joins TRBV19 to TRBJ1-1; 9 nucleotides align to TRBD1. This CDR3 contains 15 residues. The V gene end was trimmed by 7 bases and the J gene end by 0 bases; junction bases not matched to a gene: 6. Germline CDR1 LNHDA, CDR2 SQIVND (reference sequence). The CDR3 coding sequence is TGTGCCAGTACCTGGACAGGGGACGTGAACACTGAAGCTTTCTTT. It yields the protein CASTWTGDVNTEAFF.